What follows are 5 T cell receptor beta chains derived from one specimen sequenced in a study of cytomegalovirus exposure and HLA in healthy donors. The PCR had 60 Vbeta and 13 Jbeta primers. The method was immunoSEQ multiplex PCR; TCRdb's version includes in-frame clones alone and lacks a portion of them. The table records around 70,000 clones, 60% to 80% of them present only once. The sequencing sample was made of PBMCs. All receptors derive from a girl aged 5-17 years in good health and CMV-seropositive.

This sequence joins TRBV6-1 and TRBJ1-5; 10 bases are a match to TRBD1. This CDR3 contains 16 residues. V gave up 4 bases and J gave up 6 bases; unmatched junction bases: 9. Germline assignment: CDR1 MNHNS and CDR2 SASEGT. The CDR3 loop is CASSAGTGDLSQPQHF. The CDR3 DNA reads TGTGCCAGCAGTGCCGGGACAGGGGATTTGAGTCAGCCCCAGCATTTT.

The gene calls are TRBV28 and TRBJ1-3; D possibly corresponds to TRBD1 (5 bases). The CDR3 consists of 15 residues. Per the germline V gene, CDR1 is MDHEN and CDR2 is SYDVKM. Trimming cost V 3 bases and J 0 bases, with 9 bases left between them. The CDR3 nucleotides read TGTGCCAGCAGTTTCCCGACAGTCTCTGGAAACACCATATATTTT. Its translation: CASSFPTVSGNTIYF.

This chain links TRBV5-6 with TRBJ1-2; tentative D call: TRBD1 (5 bases). Germline CDR1 and CDR2: SGHDT and YYEEEE. The CDR3 runs to 12 residues. V was cut by 6 bases and J by 8 bases, with 14 bases left in between. This chain's CDR3 is CASTQGLWGYTF. In DNA, the CDR3 is TGTGCCAGCACCCAGGGTCTATGGGGCTACACCTTC.

V is TRBV6-1 and J is TRBJ1-3; D gene unclear. CDR1 is MNHNS, CDR2 SASEGT, per germline. Deletions cut 0 bases from V and 4 bases from J, with 4 bases between. CDR3 size: 13 residues. The CDR3 sequence: CASSEARGNTIYF. The CDR3 DNA follows: TGTGCCAGCAGTGAAGCGAGGGGAAACACCATATATTTT.

The sample holds one count of this clone. The V call is TRBV20-1, the J call TRBJ1-1; the D is unclear. Germline values: CDR1 DFQATT, CDR2 SNEGSKA (reference sequence). The CDR3 totals 10 residues. Trimming shortened V by 3 bases and J by 10 bases, and 9 bases separated the two germline ends. CDR3 sequence (DNA): TGCAGTGCTAGGGTCAGTGGAGCTTTCTTT. Protein sequence: CSARVSGAFF.